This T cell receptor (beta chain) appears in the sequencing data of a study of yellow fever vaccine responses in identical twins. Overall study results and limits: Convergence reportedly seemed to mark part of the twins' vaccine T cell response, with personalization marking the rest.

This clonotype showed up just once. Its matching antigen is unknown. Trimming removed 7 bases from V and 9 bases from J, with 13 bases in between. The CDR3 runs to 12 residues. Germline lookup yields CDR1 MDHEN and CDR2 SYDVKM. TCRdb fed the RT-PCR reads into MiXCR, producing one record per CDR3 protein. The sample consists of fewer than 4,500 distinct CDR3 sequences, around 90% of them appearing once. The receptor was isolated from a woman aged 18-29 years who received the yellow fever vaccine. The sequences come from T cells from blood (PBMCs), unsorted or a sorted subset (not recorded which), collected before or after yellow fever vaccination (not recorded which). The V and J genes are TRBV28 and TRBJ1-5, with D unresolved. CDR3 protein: CASIPSLGPQHF. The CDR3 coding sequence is TGTGCCAGCATCCCTTCCCTTGGGCCCCAGCATTTT.